The rows below give T cell receptor beta chains drawn from one sample of a study of shared clonotypes between healthy human individuals. Sequenced by immunoSEQ multiplex PCR; TCRdb stores in-frame clones only, minus some. The sample has roughly 700,000 clones, approximately 79% seen once. The sample taken for sequencing was memory CD4+ T cells sorted from blood. The receptors were sampled from a woman aged 25-40 years in good health. Each CDR3 is given with its conserved first and last residue. Each record gives: V gene, J gene, D gene, clone size, CDR3 DNA, CDR3 protein. D genes are given only for firm matches. Size values are once, few and many counts, or a class for expanded clones, and some rows have none.

V gene: TRBV21-1
J gene: TRBJ1-5
D gene: NA
clone size: few
CDR3 DNA: TGTGCCAGCAGCAAAGGGGGTTTTTCGGTGTCAGGGGCCGACAATCAGCCCCAGCATTTT
CDR3 protein: CASSKGGFSVSGADNQPQHF

V gene: TRBV19
J gene: TRBJ1-2
D gene: NA
clone size: NA
CDR3 DNA: TGTGCCAGTACCCGACGATCCTCCCGGGAGGGGTATGGCTACACCTTC
CDR3 protein: CASTRRSSREGYGYTF

V gene: TRBV28
J gene: TRBJ1-1
D gene: TRBD1
clone size: NA
CDR3 DNA: TGTGCCAGCAGGTTCAGCCCGGGACAGGGAAACACTGAAGCTTTCTTT
CDR3 protein: CASRFSPGQGNTEAFF

V gene: TRBV27
J gene: TRBJ1-2
D gene: NA
clone size: NA
CDR3 DNA: TGTGCCAGCGGTAAGAACGAAGGGGGTCGGAGACTCTATGGCTACACCTTC
CDR3 protein: CASGKNEGGRRLYGYTF

V gene: TRBV30
J gene: TRBJ1-3
D gene: NA
clone size: few
CDR3 DNA: TGTGCCTGGAGTGGACCAGGAAACACCATATATTTT
CDR3 protein: CAWSGPGNTIYF

V gene: TRBV27
J gene: TRBJ2-7
D gene: NA
clone size: NA
CDR3 DNA: TGTGCCAGCAGTTTAGGCAGCGATTCGGACGAGCAGTACTTC
CDR3 protein: CASSLGSDSDEQYF

V gene: TRBV7-9
J gene: TRBJ2-2
D gene: TRBD1
clone size: NA
CDR3 DNA: TGTGCCAGCAGCTTAGGGACAGGGGGGAACACCGGGGAGCTGTTTTTT
CDR3 protein: CASSLGTGGNTGELFF

V gene: TRBV5-1
J gene: TRBJ2-5
D gene: TRBD1
clone size: NA
CDR3 DNA: TGCGCCAGCAGCTTCGGGACAGGGACTGGGGAGACCCAGTACTTC
CDR3 protein: CASSFGTGTGETQYF

V gene: TRBV15
J gene: TRBJ1-3
D gene: NA
clone size: few
CDR3 DNA: TGTGCCACCAGCAGAGCCCCTGGAAACACCATATATTTT
CDR3 protein: CATSRAPGNTIYF

V gene: TRBV6-6
J gene: TRBJ2-7
D gene: TRBD2
clone size: NA
CDR3 DNA: TGTGCCAGCACATATAAGGGACTAGAAAGCTCCTACGAGCAGTACTTC
CDR3 protein: CASTYKGLESSYEQYF